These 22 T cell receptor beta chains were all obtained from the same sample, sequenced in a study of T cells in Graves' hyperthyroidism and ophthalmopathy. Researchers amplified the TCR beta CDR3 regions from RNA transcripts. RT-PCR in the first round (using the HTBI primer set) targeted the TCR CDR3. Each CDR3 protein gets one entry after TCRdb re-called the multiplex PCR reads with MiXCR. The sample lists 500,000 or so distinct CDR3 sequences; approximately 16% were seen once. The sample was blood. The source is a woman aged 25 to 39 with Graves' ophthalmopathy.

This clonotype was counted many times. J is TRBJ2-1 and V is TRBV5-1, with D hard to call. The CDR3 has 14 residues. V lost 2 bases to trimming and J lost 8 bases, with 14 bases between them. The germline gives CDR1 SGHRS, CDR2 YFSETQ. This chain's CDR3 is CASSLGLANHEQFF. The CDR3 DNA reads TGCGCCAGCAGCTTAGGATTAGCTAATCATGAGCAGTTCTTC.

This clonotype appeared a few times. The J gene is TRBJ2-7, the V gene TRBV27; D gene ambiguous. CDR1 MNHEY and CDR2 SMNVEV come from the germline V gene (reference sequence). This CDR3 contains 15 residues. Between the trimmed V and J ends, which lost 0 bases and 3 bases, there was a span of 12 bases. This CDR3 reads CASSLSPSTLYEQYF. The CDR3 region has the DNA TGTGCCAGCAGTTTATCTCCATCAACCCTCTACGAGCAGTACTTC.

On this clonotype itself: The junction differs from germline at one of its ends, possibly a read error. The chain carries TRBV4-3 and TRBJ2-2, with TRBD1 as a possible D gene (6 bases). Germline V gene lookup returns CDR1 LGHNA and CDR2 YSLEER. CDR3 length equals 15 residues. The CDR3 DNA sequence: TGCGCCAGCAGCCAAGGGACAGCGAACACCGTGGAGCTGTTTTTT. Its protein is CASSQGTANTVELFF.

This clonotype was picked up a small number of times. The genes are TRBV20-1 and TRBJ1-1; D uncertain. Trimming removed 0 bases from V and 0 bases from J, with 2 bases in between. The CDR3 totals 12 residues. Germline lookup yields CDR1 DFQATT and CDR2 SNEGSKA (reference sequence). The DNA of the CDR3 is TGCAGTGCTAGAGATTTGAACACTGAAGCTTTCTTT. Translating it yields CSARDLNTEAFF.

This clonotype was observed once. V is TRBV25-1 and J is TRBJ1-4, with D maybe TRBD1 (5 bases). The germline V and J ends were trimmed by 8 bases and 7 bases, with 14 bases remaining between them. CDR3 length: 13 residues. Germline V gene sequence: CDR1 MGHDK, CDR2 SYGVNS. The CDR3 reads CASLSVGGEKLFF. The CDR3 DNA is TGTGCCAGCTTGTCGGTGGGGGGTGAAAAACTGTTTTTT.

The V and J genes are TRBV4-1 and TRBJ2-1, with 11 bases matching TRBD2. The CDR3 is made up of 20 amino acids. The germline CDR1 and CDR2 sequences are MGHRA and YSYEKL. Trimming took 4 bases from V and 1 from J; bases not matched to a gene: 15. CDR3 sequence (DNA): TGCGCCAGCAGCCGGCCGGGACAGAGAGTAGCGGGAGGGTCCTACAATGAGCAGTTCTTC. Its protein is CASSRPGQRVAGGSYNEQFF.

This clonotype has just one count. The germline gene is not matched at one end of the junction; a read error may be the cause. The CDR3 loop is CGAIRSSRGNEQYF. CDR3 bases: TGCGGTGCTATTAGATCCTCGAGGGGAAACGAGCAGTACTTC. V usage is TRBV20-1 and J usage is TRBJ2-7, with D perhaps being TRBD1 or TRBD2 (5 bases each). CDR1 is DFQATT, CDR2 SNEGSKA, per germline (reference sequence). There are 14 residues in the CDR3.

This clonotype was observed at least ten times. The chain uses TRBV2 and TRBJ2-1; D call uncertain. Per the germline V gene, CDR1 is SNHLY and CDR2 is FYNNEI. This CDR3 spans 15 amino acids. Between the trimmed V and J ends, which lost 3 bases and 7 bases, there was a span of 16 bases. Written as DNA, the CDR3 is TGTGCCAGCAGTGAGCTTTACCCTTTGGGAAATGAGCAGTTCTTC. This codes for CASSELYPLGNEQFF.

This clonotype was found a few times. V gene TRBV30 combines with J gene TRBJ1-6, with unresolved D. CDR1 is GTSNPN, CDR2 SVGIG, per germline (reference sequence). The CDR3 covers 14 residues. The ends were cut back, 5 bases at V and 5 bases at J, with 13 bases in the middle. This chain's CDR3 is CAWQIGVDNSPLHF. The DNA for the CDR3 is TGTGCCTGGCAAATCGGCGTCGATAATTCACCCCTCCACTTT.

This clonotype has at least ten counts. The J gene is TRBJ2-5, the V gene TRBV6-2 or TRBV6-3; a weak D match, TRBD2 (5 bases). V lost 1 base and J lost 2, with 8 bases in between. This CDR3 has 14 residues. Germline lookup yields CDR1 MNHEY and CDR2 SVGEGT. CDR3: CASSYWRAQETQYF. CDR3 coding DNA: TGTGCCAGCAGTTACTGGCGGGCGCAAGAGACCCAGTACTTC.

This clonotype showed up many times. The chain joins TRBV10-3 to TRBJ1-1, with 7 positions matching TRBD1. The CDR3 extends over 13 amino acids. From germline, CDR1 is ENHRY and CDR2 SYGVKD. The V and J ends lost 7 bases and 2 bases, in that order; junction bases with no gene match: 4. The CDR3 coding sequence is TGTGCCATCATGGGGACAGCCAACACTGAAGCTTTCTTT. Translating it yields CAIMGTANTEAFF.

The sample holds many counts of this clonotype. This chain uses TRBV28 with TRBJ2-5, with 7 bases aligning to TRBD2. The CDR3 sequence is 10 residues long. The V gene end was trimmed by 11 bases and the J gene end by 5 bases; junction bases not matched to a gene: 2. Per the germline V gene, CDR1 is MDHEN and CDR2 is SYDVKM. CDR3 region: CAAGVETQYF. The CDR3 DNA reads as TGTGCCGCGGGAGTTGAGACCCAGTACTTC. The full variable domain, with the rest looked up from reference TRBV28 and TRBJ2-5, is DVKVTQSSRYLVKRTGEKVFLECVQDMDHENMFWYRQDPGLGLRLIYFSYDVKMKEKGDIPEGYSVSREKKERFSLILESASTNQTSMYLCAAGVETQYFGPGTRLLVL.

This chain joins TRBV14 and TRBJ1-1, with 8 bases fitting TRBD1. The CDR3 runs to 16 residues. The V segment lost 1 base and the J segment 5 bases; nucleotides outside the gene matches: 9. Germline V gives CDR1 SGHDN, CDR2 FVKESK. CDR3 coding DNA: TGTGCCAGCAGCCAAGGAAGACAGGGGAGGAGAACTGAAGCTTTCTTT. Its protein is CASSQGRQGRRTEAFF. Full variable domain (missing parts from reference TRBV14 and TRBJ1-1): EAGVTQFPSHSVIEKGQTVTLRCDPISGHDNLYWYRRVMGKEIKFLLHFVKESKQDESGMPNNRFLAERTGGTYSTLKVQPAELEDSGVYFCASSQGRQGRRTEAFFGQGTRLTVV.

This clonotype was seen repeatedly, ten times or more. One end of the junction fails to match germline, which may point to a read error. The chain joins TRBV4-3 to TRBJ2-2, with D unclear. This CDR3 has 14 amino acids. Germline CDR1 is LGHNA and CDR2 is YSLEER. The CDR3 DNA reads TGTGCCAGCAGCCAAGGCCAGAACACCGGGGAGCTGTTTTTT. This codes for CASSQGQNTGELFF.

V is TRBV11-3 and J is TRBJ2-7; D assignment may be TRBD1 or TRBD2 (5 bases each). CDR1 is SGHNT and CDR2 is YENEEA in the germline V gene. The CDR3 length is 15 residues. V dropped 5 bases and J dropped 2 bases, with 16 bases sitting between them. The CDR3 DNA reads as TGTGCCAGCAGCCCCGCCGGGACCTATCCCTACGAGCAGTACTTC. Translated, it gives CASSPAGTYPYEQYF.

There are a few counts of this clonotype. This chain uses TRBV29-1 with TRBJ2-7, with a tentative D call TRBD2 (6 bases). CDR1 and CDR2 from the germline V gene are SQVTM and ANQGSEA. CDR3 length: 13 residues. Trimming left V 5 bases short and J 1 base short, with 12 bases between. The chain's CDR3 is CSVNLASSYEQYF. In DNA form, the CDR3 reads TGCAGCGTTAATCTAGCGAGTTCCTACGAGCAGTACTTC.

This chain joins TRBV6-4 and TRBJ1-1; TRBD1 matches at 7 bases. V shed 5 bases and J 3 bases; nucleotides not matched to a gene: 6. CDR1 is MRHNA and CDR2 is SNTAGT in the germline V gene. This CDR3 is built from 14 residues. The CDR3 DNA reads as TGTGCCAGCAGTCAAAGACAGGGTCACACTGAAGCTTTCTTT. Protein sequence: CASSQRQGHTEAFF.

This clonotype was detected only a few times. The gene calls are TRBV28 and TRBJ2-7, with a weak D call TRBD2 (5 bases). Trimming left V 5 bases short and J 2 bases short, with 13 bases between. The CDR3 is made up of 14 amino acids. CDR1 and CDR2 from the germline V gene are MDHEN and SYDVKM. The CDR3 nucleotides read TGTGCCAGCAGTATGAGCGGACCGACCTACGAGCAGTACTTC. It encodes CASSMSGPTYEQYF. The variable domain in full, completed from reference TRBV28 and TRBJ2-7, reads DVKVTQSSRYLVKRTGEKVFLECVQDMDHENMFWYRQDPGLGLRLIYFSYDVKMKEKGDIPEGYSVSREKKERFSLILESASTNQTSMYLCASSMSGPTYEQYFGPGTRLTVT.

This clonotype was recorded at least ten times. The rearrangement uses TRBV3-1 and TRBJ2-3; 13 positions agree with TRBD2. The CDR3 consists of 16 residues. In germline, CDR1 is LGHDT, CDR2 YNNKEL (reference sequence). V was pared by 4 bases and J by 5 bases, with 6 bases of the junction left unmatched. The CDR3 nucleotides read TGTGCCAGCAGCCCCGGACTAGCGGGAGCTATAGATACGCAGTATTTT. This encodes CASSPGLAGAIDTQYF.

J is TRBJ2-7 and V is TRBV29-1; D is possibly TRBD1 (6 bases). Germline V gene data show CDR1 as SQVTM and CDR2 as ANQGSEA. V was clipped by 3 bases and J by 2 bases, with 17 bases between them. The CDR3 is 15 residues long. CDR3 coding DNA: TGCAGCGTTGAGGGGATGAAGGGACAAGCCTACGAGCAGTACTTC. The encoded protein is CSVEGMKGQAYEQYF.

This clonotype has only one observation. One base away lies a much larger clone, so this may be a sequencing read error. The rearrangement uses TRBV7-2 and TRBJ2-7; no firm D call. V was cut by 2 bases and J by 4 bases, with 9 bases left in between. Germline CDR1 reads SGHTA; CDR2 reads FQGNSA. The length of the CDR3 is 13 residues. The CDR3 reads CASSLTMGYEQYF. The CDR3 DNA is TGTGCCAGCAGCTTAACTATGGGTTACGAGCAGTACTTC. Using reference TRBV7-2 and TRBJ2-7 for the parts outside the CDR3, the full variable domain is GAGVSQSPSNKVTEKGKDVELRCDPISGHTALYWYRQSLGQGLEFLIYFQGNSAPDKSGLPSDRFSAERTGGSVSTLTIQRTQQEDSAVYLCASSLTMGYEQYFGPGTRLTVT.

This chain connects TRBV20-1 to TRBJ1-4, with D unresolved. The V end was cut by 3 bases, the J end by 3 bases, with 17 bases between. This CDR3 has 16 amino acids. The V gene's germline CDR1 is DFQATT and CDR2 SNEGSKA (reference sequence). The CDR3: CSASRRQTEANEKLFF. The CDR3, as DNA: TGCAGTGCTAGTAGGCGGCAGACCGAGGCTAATGAAAAACTGTTTTTT.